The next 21 T cell receptor beta chains were all read from a single sample in a study of shared clonotypes between healthy human individuals. Sequencing used immunoSEQ multiplex PCR; TCRdb keeps in-frame clones, though not all of them. The repertoire includes about 990,000 clones, around three quarters of them detected once, and under 0.8% sits in the top ten. Material: memory CD4+ T cells from PBMCs. Subset of the sample: CD45RA-negative fraction. The source is a young man in good health. Some clones in this sample may be carry-over from other donors' samples.

To note about this clone: A read error is likely here: a far larger clone is one base away. The genes are TRBV27 and TRBJ2-7; D is unresolved. V gave up 6 bases and J gave up 4 bases, with 10 bases separating them. CDR1 is MNHEY, CDR2 SMNVEV, per germline (reference sequence). The CDR3 has 12 amino acids. The CDR3 sequence is CASRSHSYEQYF. The CDR3, as DNA: TGTGCCAGCAGGTCCCACTCGTACGAGCAGTACTTC.

This clone is a singleton in its sample. This sequence joins TRBV5-8 and TRBJ2-1, with D unclear. V lost 3 bases and J 0 bases, leaving 7 bases between the germline ends. Per germline, CDR1 SGHTS and CDR2 YDEGEE. The CDR3 consists of 14 residues. CDR3 sequence: CASSSDGSYNEQFF. CDR3 DNA: TGTGCCAGCAGCTCGGACGGCTCCTACAATGAGCAGTTCTTC.

Concerning this clone: With a far larger clone one base away, a read error is the likely cause. The chain has TRBV7-2 and TRBJ1-1; D may be TRBD1 (5 bases). V lost 1 base and J lost 4, with 10 bases in between. The CDR3 is 14 residues long. The V gene's germline CDR1 is SGHTA and CDR2 FQGNSA. CDR3 bases: TGTGCCAGCAGCTTAGTGGGGCAGAGCACTGAAGCTTTCTTT. Residues: CASSLVGQSTEAFF.

This clone was picked up a small number of times. The sample carries other DNA sequences with the same CDR3. V usage is TRBV19 and J usage is TRBJ1-1; 9 bases agree with TRBD1. Trimming took 2 bases from V and 2 from J; bases not matched to a gene: 3. The CDR3 has 15 residues. The germline CDR1 and CDR2 sequences are LNHDA and SQIVND (reference sequence). The CDR3 region is CASSISTGGNTEAFF. DNA for the CDR3: TGTGCCAGTAGTATATCGACAGGGGGTAACACTGAAGCTTTCTTT.

The chain combines TRBV7-8 with TRBJ2-7; D perhaps matches TRBD1 (6 bases). Germline V gives CDR1 SGHVS, CDR2 FQNEAQ. The CDR3 has 14 amino acids. The V end was cut by 5 bases, the J end by 1 base, with 12 bases between. CDR3 bases: TGTGCCAGCAGCCAACAGGGCTGGTCCTACGAGCAGTACTTC. Residues: CASSQQGWSYEQYF.

The chain couples TRBV20-1 to TRBJ2-1; weak D call: TRBD1 (6 bases). V was shortened by 4 bases and J by 9 bases, with 10 bases between the two germline ends. Germline loops: CDR1 DFQATT, CDR2 SNEGSKA (reference sequence). The CDR3 has 11 amino acids. The CDR3 here is CSATGVREQFF. The CDR3 DNA follows: TGCAGTGCTACAGGGGTGCGTGAGCAGTTCTTC.

This chain links TRBV7-2 with TRBJ1-1; TRBD1 is a possible D gene (5 bases). The V end lost 5 bases, the J end lost 0 bases, and 19 bases lay between the germline ends. Germline CDR1 and CDR2: SGHTA and FQGNSA. The length of the CDR3 is 17 residues. The CDR3 protein is CASSRPRLGPMNTEAFF. DNA of the CDR3: TGTGCCAGCAGCCGACCAAGATTGGGACCCATGAACACTGAAGCTTTCTTT.

The chain uses TRBV18 and TRBJ1-4; D uncertain. The CDR3 has 12 residues. The V and J ends lost 2 bases and 7 bases respectively, with 5 bases between them. CDR1 KGHSH and CDR2 LQKENI come from the germline V gene. This chain's CDR3 is CASSPEREKLFF. In nucleotides, the CDR3 is TGTGCCAGCTCACCAGAGCGTGAAAAACTGTTTTTT.

The chain is built from TRBV19 and TRBJ1-5; the D is unclear. V lost 2 bases and J 2 bases, leaving 19 bases between the germline ends. Germline assignment: CDR1 LNHDA and CDR2 SQIVND (reference sequence). There are 18 residues in the CDR3. CDR3 loop: CASSISSIRADGNQPQHF. The CDR3 DNA follows: TGTGCCAGTAGTATATCTTCGATTCGAGCGGACGGCAATCAGCCCCAGCATTTT.

This chain links TRBV7-8 with TRBJ2-7; D is perhaps TRBD2 (5 bases). V was shortened by 7 bases and J by 3 bases, with 13 bases between the two germline ends. Germline V lookup: CDR1 SGHVS, CDR2 FQNEAQ. The CDR3 is made up of 13 amino acids. The DNA of the CDR3 is TGTGCCAGCAAACCCGGGATCTACTACGAGCAGTACTTC. This codes for CASKPGIYYEQYF.

The V gene is TRBV29-1, the J gene TRBJ1-1; TRBD1 agrees at 12 bases. This CDR3 region has 12 residues. Unmatched junction bases numbered 8, after V lost 7 bases and J lost 11 bases. Germline CDR1 SQVTM, CDR2 ANQGSEA. CDR3: CSAQGQGAGAFF. The DNA of the CDR3 is TGCAGCGCCCAGGGACAGGGGGCCGGGGCTTTCTTT.

The chain's CDR3 is CASSLRGADTDTQYF. CDR3 nucleotides: TGCGCCAGCAGCTTGAGGGGGGCGGACACAGATACGCAGTATTTT. The genes are TRBV5-1 and TRBJ2-3; the D call may be TRBD1 or TRBD2 (6 bases each). This CDR3 has 15 amino acids. V lost 1 base to trimming and J lost 2 bases, with 11 bases between them. Germline-derived CDR1 and CDR2 are SGHRS and YFSETQ.

The chain has TRBV5-1 and TRBJ2-7; D ambiguous. The CDR3 consists of 12 residues. In germline, CDR1 is SGHRS, CDR2 YFSETQ. Between the trimmed V and J ends, which lost 4 bases and 3 bases, there was a span of 8 bases. CDR3 DNA: TGCGCCAGCAGCGCCAGTGTCTACGAGCAGTACTTC. The encoded protein is CASSASVYEQYF.

The chain recombines TRBV10-3 with TRBJ1-5; TRBD1 matches 7 bases. After removal of 1 base from V and 4 bases from J, the junction contained 4 bases not matched to a gene. The CDR3 length is 15 residues. CDR1 ENHRY and CDR2 SYGVKD come from the germline V gene. The CDR3 sequence: CAISEFGGQNQPQHF. The CDR3 DNA reads as TGTGCCATCAGTGAGTTCGGGGGACAGAATCAGCCCCAGCATTTT.

This clone showed up just once. V is TRBV5-1 and J is TRBJ1-1; 8 bases match TRBD1. Germline values: CDR1 SGHRS, CDR2 YFSETQ. The CDR3 extends over 16 amino acids. The ends lost 1 base at V and 0 bases at J; junction bases unmatched: 5. The CDR3 nucleotides read TGCGCCAGCAGCTTGCTTGCGACAGGGGTGAACACTGAAGCTTTCTTT. This translates into CASSLLATGVNTEAFF. Looking up the rest from reference TRBV5-1 and TRBJ1-1 gives the full variable domain: KAGVTQTPRYLIKTRGQQVTLSCSPISGHRSVSWYQQTPGQGLQFLFEYFSETQRNKGNFPGRFSGRQFSNSRSEMNVSTLELGDSALYLCASSLLATGVNTEAFFGQGTRLTVV.

The chain uses TRBV7-2 and TRBJ2-5; possibly TRBD1 or TRBD2 for D (5 bases each). The CDR3 extends over 15 amino acids. V lost 1 base to trimming and J lost 5 bases, with 14 bases between them. Germline CDR1 reads SGHTA; CDR2 reads FQGNSA. CDR3 DNA: TGTGCCAGCAGCTTAGTCGGGACGAAAATGGAGACCCAGTACTTC. This sequence encodes CASSLVGTKMETQYF.

V gene TRBV7-2 combines with J gene TRBJ2-7; the D gene could be TRBD1 or TRBD2 (6 bases each). Looked up from germline, CDR1 is SGHTA and CDR2 is FQGNSA. V was clipped by 5 bases and J by 7 bases, with 21 bases between them. The CDR3 length is 15 residues. The CDR3 region is CASSDVPGAGQEQYF. The CDR3 DNA sequence: TGTGCCAGCAGCGACGTTCCGGGGGCGGGTCAAGAGCAGTACTTC.

The chain employs TRBV5-6 and TRBJ1-1, with TRBD1 identical over 7 bases. J gave up 1 base and V 7 bases, and 7 bases lay outside the gene matches. The CDR3 runs to 14 residues. Germline V gives CDR1 SGHDT, CDR2 YYEEEE. CDR3 nucleotide sequence: TGTGCCAGCCAATCACGGACAGGGAACACTGAAGCTTTCTTT. This sequence encodes CASQSRTGNTEAFF.

The CDR3 loop is CASSLTGTGNTEAFF. CDR3 DNA: TGTGCCAGCAGCTTGACCGGGACAGGTAACACTGAAGCTTTCTTT. This chain uses TRBV7-2 with TRBJ1-1; TRBD1 matches 8 bases. CDR1 and CDR2 (germline): SGHTA, FQGNSA. V lost 3 bases and J lost 2; bases outside the gene matches: 5. The CDR3 extends over 15 amino acids.

In this sample, this clone turned up many times. The chain joins TRBV5-1 to TRBJ1-2, with D unclear. The CDR3 contains 14 residues. Germline V gene data show CDR1 as SGHRS and CDR2 as YFSETQ. V lost 4 bases and J 3 bases, leaving 13 bases between the germline ends. The CDR3 nucleotides are TGCGCCAGCAGCGTGACTAACTCCGACTATGGCTACACCTTC. Its protein is CASSVTNSDYGYTF.

This clone was picked up one time. The J gene is TRBJ2-5, the V gene TRBV27; D is perhaps TRBD2 (6 bases). Germline assignment: CDR1 MNHEY and CDR2 SMNVEV (reference sequence). V lost 4 bases and J 2 bases, leaving 14 bases between the germline ends. The CDR3 consists of 15 residues. This CDR3 reads CASSSTRLVQETQYF. In nucleotides, the CDR3 is TGTGCCAGCAGTTCCACTCGACTAGTACAAGAGACCCAGTACTTC.